The source of this T cell receptor (beta chain) is a study of T cells after yellow fever vaccination. The V gene lost 9 bases and the J gene lost 6 bases, with 7 bases spanning the gap. The CDR3 is 10 amino acids. TCRdb called the 5' RACE reads again in MiXCR, with one record for every CDR3 protein. The sample lists about 320,000 distinct CDR3 sequences, approximately 4% occurring once. This clonotype was picked up many times. The clonotype was recovered from a man between 18 and 35 years old who received the YFV17D yellow fever vaccine. The genes are TRBV6-7 and TRBJ2-3; D uncertain. TRBV6-7 is identified as an open reading frame with a role that is uncertain. Sequences were derived from PBMCs, sampled 15 days after the yellow fever booster vaccination. CDR3 nucleotides: TGTGCCAGGCCCCGGGATACGCAGTATTTT. It encodes CARPRDTQYF.